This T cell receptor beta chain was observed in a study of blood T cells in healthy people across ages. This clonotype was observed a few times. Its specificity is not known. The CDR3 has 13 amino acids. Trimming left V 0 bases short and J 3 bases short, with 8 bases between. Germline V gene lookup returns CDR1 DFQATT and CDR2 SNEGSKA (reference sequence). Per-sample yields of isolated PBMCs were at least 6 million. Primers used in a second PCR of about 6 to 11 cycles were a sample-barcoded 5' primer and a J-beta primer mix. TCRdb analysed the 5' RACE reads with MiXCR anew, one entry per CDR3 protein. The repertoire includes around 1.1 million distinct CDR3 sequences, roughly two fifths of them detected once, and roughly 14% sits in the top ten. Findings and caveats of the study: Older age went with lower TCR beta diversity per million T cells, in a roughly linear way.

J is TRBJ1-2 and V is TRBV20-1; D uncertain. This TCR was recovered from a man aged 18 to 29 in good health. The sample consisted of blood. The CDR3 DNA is TGCAGTGCTAGAGATATGCAAGACTATGGCTACACCTTC. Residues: CSARDMQDYGYTF.